This TCR beta chain emerged from a study of shared clonotypes between healthy human individuals. Study-level points and caveats: Blood was the only sampled material, and tissue repertoires likely differ. On the whole, naive subsets had larger estimated richness than memory subsets had.

CDR1 is SGDLS and CDR2 is YYNGEE in the germline V gene. The germline V and J ends were trimmed by 0 bases and 1 base, with 9 bases remaining between them. The CDR3 contains 15 residues. Naive-designated CD8 cells lacked CD45RO, were positively enriched for CCR7, and omitted terminally differentiated effector memory CD45RA+ cells. The donors were all Caucasian adults (living in Nashville, Tennessee). Per sorted-subset replicate PCR, input was approximately 0.2 ug DNA, representing tens of thousands of T cell genomes. Assay used: immunoSEQ multiplex PCR; TCRdb lists only in-frame clones, some missing. Of roughly 2,000,000 clones listed, 85% to 95% are singletons. Remarks on this clone: Its target is unknown.

This chain links TRBV9 with TRBJ2-3; the D gene is possibly TRBD2 (5 bases). Sample: naive CD8+ T cells from PBMCs. The origin of this receptor is a man aged 18 to 29 in good health. Some clones in this sample may be carry-over from other donors' samples. The chain's CDR3 is CASSVVRGGTDTQYF. As DNA, the CDR3 is TGTGCCAGCAGCGTAGTTCGGGGTGGCACAGATACGCAGTATTTT.